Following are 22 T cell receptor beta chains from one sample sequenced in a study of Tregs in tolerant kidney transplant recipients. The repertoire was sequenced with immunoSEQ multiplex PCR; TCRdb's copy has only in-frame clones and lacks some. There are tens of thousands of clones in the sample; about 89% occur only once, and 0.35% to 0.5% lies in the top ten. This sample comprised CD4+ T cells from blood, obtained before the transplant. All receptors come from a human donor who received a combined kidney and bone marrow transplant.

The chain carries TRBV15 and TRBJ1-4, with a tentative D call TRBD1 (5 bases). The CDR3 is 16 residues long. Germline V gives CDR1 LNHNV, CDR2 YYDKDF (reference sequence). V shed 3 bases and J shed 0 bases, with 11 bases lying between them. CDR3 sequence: CATSSWYRSTNEKLFF. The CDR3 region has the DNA TGTGCCACCAGCAGTTGGTACAGGTCAACTAATGAAAAACTGTTTTTT.

The CDR3 protein is CASSLSISGLNTGELFF. For the CDR3, the DNA is TGTGCCAGCAGTTTATCTATTTCGGGACTAAACACCGGGGAGCTGTTTTTT. The chain joins TRBV27 to TRBJ2-2, with 7 bases matching TRBD2. The junction had 6 bases not matched to a gene; V was cut back by 0 bases and J by 2 bases. There are 17 residues in the CDR3. The germline V gene encodes CDR1 MNHEY and CDR2 SMNVEV (reference sequence).

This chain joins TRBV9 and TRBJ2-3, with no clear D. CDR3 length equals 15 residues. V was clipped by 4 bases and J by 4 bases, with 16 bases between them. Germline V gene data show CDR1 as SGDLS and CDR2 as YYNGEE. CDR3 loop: CASSLRLSVADTQYF. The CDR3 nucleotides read TGTGCCAGCAGCCTGCGGTTGAGTGTAGCAGATACGCAGTATTTT.

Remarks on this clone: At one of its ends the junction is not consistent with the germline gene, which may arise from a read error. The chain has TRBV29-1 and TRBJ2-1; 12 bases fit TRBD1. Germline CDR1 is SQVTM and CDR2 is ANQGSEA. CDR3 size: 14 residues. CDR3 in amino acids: CSVEVGQGAGEQFF. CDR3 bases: TGCAGCGTGGAAGTGGGACAGGGGGCAGGGGAGCAGTTCTTC.

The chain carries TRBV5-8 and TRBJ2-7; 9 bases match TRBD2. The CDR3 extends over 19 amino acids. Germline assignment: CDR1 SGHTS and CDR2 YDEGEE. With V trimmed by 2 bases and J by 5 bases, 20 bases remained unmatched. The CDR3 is CASSLRPPGSGRPDHEQYF. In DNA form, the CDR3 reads TGTGCCAGCAGCTTAAGACCCCCGGGGAGCGGGAGGCCTGACCACGAGCAGTACTTC.

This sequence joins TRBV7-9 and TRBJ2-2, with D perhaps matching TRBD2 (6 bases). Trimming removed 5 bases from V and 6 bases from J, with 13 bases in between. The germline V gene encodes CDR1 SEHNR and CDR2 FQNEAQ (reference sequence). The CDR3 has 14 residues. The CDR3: CASSPEGLSGELFF. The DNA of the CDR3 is TGTGCCAGCAGCCCGGAGGGGCTCTCCGGGGAGCTGTTTTTT.

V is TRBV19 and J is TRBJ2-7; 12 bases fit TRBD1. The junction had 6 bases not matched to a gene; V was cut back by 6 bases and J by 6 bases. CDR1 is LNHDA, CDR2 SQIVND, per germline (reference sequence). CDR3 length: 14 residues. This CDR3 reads CASSPGQGAGEQYF. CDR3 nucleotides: TGTGCCAGTAGCCCGGGACAGGGGGCGGGCGAGCAGTACTTC.

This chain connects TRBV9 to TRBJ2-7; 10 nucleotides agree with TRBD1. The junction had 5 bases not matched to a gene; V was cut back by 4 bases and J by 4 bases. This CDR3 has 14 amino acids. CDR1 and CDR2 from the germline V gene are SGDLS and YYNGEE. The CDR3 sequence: CASSMGQGWYEQYF. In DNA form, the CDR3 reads TGTGCCAGCAGCATGGGACAGGGGTGGTACGAGCAGTACTTC. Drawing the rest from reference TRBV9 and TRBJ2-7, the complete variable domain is DSGVTQTPKHLITATGQRVTLRCSPRSGDLSVYWYQQSLDQGLQFLIQYYNGEERAKGNILERFSAQQFPDLHSELNLSSLELGDSALYFCASSMGQGWYEQYFGPGTRLTVT.

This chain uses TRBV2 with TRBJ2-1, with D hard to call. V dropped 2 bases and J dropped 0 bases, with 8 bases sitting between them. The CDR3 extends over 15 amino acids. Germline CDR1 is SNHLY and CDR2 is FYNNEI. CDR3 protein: CASSELVNSYNEQFF. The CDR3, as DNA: TGTGCCAGCAGTGAACTAGTAAACTCCTACAATGAGCAGTTCTTC.

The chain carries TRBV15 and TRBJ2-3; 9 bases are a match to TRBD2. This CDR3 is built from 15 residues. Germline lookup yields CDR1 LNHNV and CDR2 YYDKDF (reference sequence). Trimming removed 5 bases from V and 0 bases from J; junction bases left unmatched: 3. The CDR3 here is CATSGTSRSTDTQYF. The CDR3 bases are TGTGCCACCAGCGGGACTAGCCGAAGCACAGATACGCAGTATTTT.

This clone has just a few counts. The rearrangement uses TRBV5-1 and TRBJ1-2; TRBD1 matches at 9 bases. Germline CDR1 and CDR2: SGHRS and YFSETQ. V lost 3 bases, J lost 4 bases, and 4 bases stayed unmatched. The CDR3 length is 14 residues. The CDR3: CASSSGQGRYGYTF. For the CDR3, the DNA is TGCGCCAGCAGCTCGGGACAGGGCCGCTATGGCTACACCTTC.

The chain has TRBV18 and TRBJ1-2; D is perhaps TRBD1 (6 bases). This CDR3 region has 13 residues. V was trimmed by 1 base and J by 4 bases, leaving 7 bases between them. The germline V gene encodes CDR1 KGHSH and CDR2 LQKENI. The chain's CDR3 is CASSPQDSYGYTF. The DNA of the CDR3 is TGTGCCAGCTCACCACAGGACAGCTATGGCTACACCTTC.

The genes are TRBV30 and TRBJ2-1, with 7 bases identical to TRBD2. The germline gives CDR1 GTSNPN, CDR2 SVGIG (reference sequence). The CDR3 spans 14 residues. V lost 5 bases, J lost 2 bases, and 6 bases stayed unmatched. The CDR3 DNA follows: TGTGCCTGGGTGGGCGGGAGTCCCTACAATGAGCAGTTCTTC. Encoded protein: CAWVGGSPYNEQFF.

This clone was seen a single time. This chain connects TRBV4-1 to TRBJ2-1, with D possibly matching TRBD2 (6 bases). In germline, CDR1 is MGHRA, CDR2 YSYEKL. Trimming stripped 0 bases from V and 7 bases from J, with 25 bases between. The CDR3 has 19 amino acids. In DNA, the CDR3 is TGCGCCAGCAGCCAAGATGCTGGAACTAGCTGGGGCTCAGGTAATGAGCAGTTCTTC. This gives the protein CASSQDAGTSWGSGNEQFF.

The CDR3 is CSVEGAGTYEQYF. Written as DNA, the CDR3 is TGCAGCGTTGAAGGGGCAGGGACCTACGAGCAGTACTTC. This chain joins TRBV29-1 and TRBJ2-7; the D gene is possibly TRBD1 (5 bases). From germline, CDR1 is SQVTM and CDR2 ANQGSEA. CDR3 length equals 13 residues. Trimming removed 1 base from V and 2 bases from J, with 9 bases in between.

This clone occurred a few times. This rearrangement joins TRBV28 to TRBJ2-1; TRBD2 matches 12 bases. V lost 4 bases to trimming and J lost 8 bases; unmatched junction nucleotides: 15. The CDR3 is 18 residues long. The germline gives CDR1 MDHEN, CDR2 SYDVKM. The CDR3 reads CASSSLSHQLAGGYEQFF. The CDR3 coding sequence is TGTGCCAGCAGTTCTCTCTCTCATCAACTAGCGGGAGGATATGAGCAGTTCTTC.

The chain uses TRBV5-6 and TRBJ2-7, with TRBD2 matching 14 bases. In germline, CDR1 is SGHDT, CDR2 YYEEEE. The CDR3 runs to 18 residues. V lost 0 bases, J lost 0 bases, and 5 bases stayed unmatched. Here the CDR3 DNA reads TGTGCCAGCAGCTTGGAGGGACTAGCGGGGGTGAGCTCCTACGAGCAGTACTTC. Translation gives CASSLEGLAGVSSYEQYF.

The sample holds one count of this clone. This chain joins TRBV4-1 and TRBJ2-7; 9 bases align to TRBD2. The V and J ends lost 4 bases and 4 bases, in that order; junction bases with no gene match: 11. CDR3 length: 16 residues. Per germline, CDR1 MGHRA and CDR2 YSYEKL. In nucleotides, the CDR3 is TGCGCCAGCAGCCCCCCTGGTAGCGGGAGAGGTTACGAGCAGTACTTC. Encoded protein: CASSPPGSGRGYEQYF.

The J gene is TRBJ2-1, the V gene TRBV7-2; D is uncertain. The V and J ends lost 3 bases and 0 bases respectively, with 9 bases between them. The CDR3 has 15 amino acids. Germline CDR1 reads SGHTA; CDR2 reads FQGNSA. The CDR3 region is CASSFVPGSYNEQFF. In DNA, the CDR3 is TGTGCCAGCAGCTTTGTACCGGGCTCCTACAATGAGCAGTTCTTC.

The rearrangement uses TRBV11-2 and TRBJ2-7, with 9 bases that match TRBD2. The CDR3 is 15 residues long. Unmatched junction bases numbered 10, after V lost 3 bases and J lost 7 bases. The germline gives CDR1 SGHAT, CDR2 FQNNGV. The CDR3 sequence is CASSFTSGWAGEQYF. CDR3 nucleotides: TGTGCCAGCAGCTTCACTAGCGGGTGGGCTGGGGAGCAGTACTTC.

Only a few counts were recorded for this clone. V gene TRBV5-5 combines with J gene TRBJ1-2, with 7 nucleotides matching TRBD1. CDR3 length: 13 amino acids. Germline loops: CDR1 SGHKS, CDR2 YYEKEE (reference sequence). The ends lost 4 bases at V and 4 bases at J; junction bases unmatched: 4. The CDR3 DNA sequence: TGTGCCAGCAGCGAACAGGGGACCTATGGCTACACCTTC. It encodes CASSEQGTYGYTF. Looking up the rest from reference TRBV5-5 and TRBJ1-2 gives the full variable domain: DAGVTQSPTHLIKTRGQQVTLRCSPISGHKSVSWYQQVLGQGPQFIFQYYEKEERGRGNFPDRFSARQFPNYSSELNVNALLLGDSALYLCASSEQGTYGYTFGSGTRLTVV.

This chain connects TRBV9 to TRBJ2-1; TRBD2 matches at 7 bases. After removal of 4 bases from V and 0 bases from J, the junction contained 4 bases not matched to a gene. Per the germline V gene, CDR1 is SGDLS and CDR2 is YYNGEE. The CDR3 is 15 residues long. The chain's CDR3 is CASSTGLGSYNEQFF. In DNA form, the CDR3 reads TGTGCCAGCAGCACCGGACTAGGCTCCTACAATGAGCAGTTCTTC.